The rows below give T cell receptor beta chains drawn from one sample of a study of T cell repertoires in cytomegalovirus infection. A single record per CDR3 protein comes from TCRdb applying MiXCR to the reads. Of under 600,000 distinct CDR3 sequences in the sample, 16% were seen once. The sequenced sample consisted of CD8+ T cells from PBMCs. The origin of the receptors is a human donor in good health (CMV status not recorded). Some clones in this sample may be carry-over from other donors' samples. Each CDR3 is given with its conserved first and last residue. The D gene is left open where the match is weak. The size of a clone is reported for some rows only, either as once, few or many, or as a class for expanded clones.

D: .; J: TRBJ2-5; V: TRBV27; size: few; CDR3: CASSTWDSQETQYF; DNA: TGTGCCAGCTCTACTTGGGACTCCCAAGAGACCCAGTACTTC
D: .; J: TRBJ2-4; V: TRBV11-2; size: few; CDR3: CASSLDPPLQYF; DNA: TGTGCCAGCAGCTTAGACCCCCCCCTTCAGTACTTC
D: .; J: TRBJ2-3; V: TRBV4-1; size: many; CDR3: CASRDRDIVVDTQYF; DNA: TGCGCCAGCAGGGACCGGGACATCGTCGTCGATACGCAGTATTTT
D: .; J: TRBJ1-2; V: TRBV7-9; size: many; CDR3: CASPEPLSLNYGYTF; DNA: TGTGCCAGCCCTGAGCCCCTATCACTTAACTATGGCTACACCTTC
D: .; J: TRBJ2-1; V: TRBV7-9; size: many; CDR3: CASSGAVSARDEQFF; DNA: TGTGCCAGCAGTGGGGCGGTGTCGGCGAGGGATGAGCAGTTCTTC
D: .; J: TRBJ2-7; V: TRBV19; size: few; CDR3: CASSIGDARGSYEQYF; DNA: TGTGCCAGTAGTATAGGAGACGCCAGAGGGTCCTACGAGCAGTACTTC
D: .; J: TRBJ2-1; V: TRBV7-9; size: many; CDR3: CASSPTGPGRREQFF; DNA: TGTGCCAGCAGCCCGACTGGACCGGGACGTCGGGAGCAGTTCTTC
D: TRBD1; J: TRBJ2-7; V: TRBV28; size: many; CDR3: CASSLATGNREQYF; DNA: TGTGCCAGCAGTTTAGCGACAGGGAATCGCGAGCAGTACTTC
D: TRBD2; J: TRBJ2-1; V: TRBV7-8; size: many; CDR3: CASSSLTSAYNEQFF; DNA: TGTGCCAGCAGCTCGTTAACTAGCGCCTACAATGAGCAGTTCTTC
D: .; J: TRBJ1-1; V: TRBV5-5; size: .; CDR3: CASSFSDTTEAFF; DNA: TGTGCCAGCAGCTTTTCAGATACCACTGAAGCTTTCTTT
D: .; J: TRBJ2-5; V: TRBV20-1; size: many; CDR3: CSARAPLGVRETQYF; DNA: TGCAGTGCTAGAGCTCCCCTGGGGGTCCGCGAGACCCAGTACTTC
D: TRBD2; J: TRBJ2-5; V: TRBV12-3/TRBV12-4; size: .; CDR3: CASSPPGLAARETQYF; DNA: TGTGCCAGCAGTCCCCCGGGACTAGCCGCCAGAGAGACCCAGTACTTC
D: .; J: TRBJ2-1; V: TRBV29-1; size: many; CDR3: CSVEEVGRIEQFF; DNA: TGCAGCGTTGAAGAGGTAGGACGGATTGAGCAGTTCTTC
D: .; J: TRBJ1-1; V: TRBV7-8; size: many; CDR3: CASSPPGLLEGAFF; DNA: TGTGCCAGCAGCCCCCCCGGACTGCTTGAGGGAGCTTTCTTT
D: .; J: TRBJ2-7; V: TRBV7-9; size: .; CDR3: CASLRDRQKQYF; DNA: TGTGCCAGCCTCAGGGACCGACAGAAGCAGTACTTC
D: TRBD1; J: TRBJ1-5; V: TRBV7-8; size: .; CDR3: CASSARGATEPQHF; DNA: TGTGCCAGCAGTGCCAGGGGGGCCACAGAGCCCCAGCATTTT
D: .; J: TRBJ1-2; V: TRBV9; size: .; CDR3: CASSSRYGYTF; DNA: TGTGCCAGCAGCTCCCGATATGGCTACACCTTC
D: .; J: TRBJ2-1; V: TRBV20-1; size: few; CDR3: CSASWGLGNEQFF; DNA: TGCAGTGCCTCATGGGGGCTGGGGAATGAGCAGTTCTTC
D: TRBD2; J: TRBJ2-7; V: TRBV4-1; size: few; CDR3: CASSQETSGTYEQYF; DNA: TGCGCCAGCAGCCAAGAGACTAGCGGGACCTACGAGCAGTACTTC
D: .; J: TRBJ1-1; V: TRBV6-1; size: few; CDR3: CASSEAARNTEAFF; DNA: TGTGCCAGCAGTGAAGCGGCGAGAAACACTGAAGCTTTCTTT
D: .; J: TRBJ1-3; V: TRBV2; size: many; CDR3: CASRERGNSGNTIYF; DNA: TGTGCCAGCAGGGAAAGGGGCAACTCTGGAAACACCATATATTTT
D: .; J: TRBJ1-5; V: TRBV5-8; size: .; CDR3: CASSSPYGNLYRNQPTQF; DNA: TGTGCAAGCAGCTCTCCGTACGGTAACCTCTATAGAAATCAGCCCACGCAGTTT
D: .; J: TRBJ1-2; V: TRBV7-9; size: many; CDR3: CASSFDTGRGGYTF; DNA: TGTGCCAGCAGCTTCGATACAGGAAGGGGTGGCTACACCTTC
D: TRBD2; J: TRBJ2-5; V: TRBV4-2; size: .; CDR3: CASSQGAGALKETQYF; DNA: TGTGCCAGCAGCCAAGGAGCGGGGGCCTTAAAAGAGACCCAGTACTTC
D: .; J: TRBJ2-7; V: TRBV13; size: many; CDR3: CASSLQGRGSYEQYF; DNA: TGTGCCAGCAGCTTACAGGGCAGGGGCTCCTACGAGCAGTACTTC
D: .; J: TRBJ1-5; V: TRBV27; size: .; CDR3: CASSLSAGPGQPQHF; DNA: TGTGCCAGCAGTTTATCGGCGGGTCCGGGCCAGCCCCAGCATTTT
D: .; J: TRBJ2-7; V: TRBV28; size: few; CDR3: CASSSHRRDGEQYF; DNA: TGTGCCAGCAGTTCCCACCGCCGGGACGGCGAGCAGTACTTC
D: .; J: TRBJ1-3; V: TRBV6-5; size: few; CDR3: CASRGGASRVGNTIYF; DNA: TGTGCCAGCAGGGGGGGAGCTAGCAGGGTTGGAAACACCATATATTTT
D: TRBD2; J: TRBJ2-7; V: TRBV6-5; size: few; CDR3: CASSYSGTSDTYEQYF; DNA: TGTGCCAGCAGTTACTCCGGGACTAGCGATACCTACGAGCAGTACTTC
D: .; J: TRBJ1-1; V: TRBV28; size: few; CDR3: CASSLHPAGLIQAFF; DNA: TGTGCCAGCAGTCTACACCCCGCCGGCTTGATCCAAGCTTTCTTT
D: TRBD1; J: TRBJ1-5; V: TRBV19; size: few; CDR3: CASIDRGEYSNQPQHF; DNA: TGTGCCAGTATTGACAGGGGGGAATATAGCAATCAGCCCCAGCATTTT
D: .; J: TRBJ2-2; V: TRBV7-9; size: .; CDR3: CASSGARGPNTGELFF; DNA: TGTGCCAGCAGCGGGGCTAGAGGCCCCAACACCGGGGAGCTGTTTTTT
D: .; J: TRBJ1-1; V: TRBV14; size: many; CDR3: CASSQVEGTEAFF; DNA: TGTGCCAGCAGCCAAGTAGAAGGGACTGAAGCTTTCTTT
D: .; J: TRBJ1-1; V: TRBV30; size: .; CDR3: CAWSVGGSAEAFF; DNA: TGTGCCTGGAGTGTGGGGGGCTCAGCTGAAGCTTTCTTT
D: .; J: TRBJ2-3; V: TRBV7-9; size: many; CDR3: CASSLLRGLDTQYF; DNA: TGTGCCAGCAGCCTTCTCAGGGGTCTAGATACGCAGTATTTT
D: .; J: TRBJ2-1; V: TRBV7-9; size: many; CDR3: CASSENNEQFF; DNA: TGTGCCAGCAGCGAAAACAATGAGCAGTTCTTC
D: TRBD1; J: TRBJ1-2; V: TRBV6-1; size: many; CDR3: CASTGGGYGYTF; DNA: TGTGCCAGCACAGGGGGCGGCTATGGCTACACCTTC